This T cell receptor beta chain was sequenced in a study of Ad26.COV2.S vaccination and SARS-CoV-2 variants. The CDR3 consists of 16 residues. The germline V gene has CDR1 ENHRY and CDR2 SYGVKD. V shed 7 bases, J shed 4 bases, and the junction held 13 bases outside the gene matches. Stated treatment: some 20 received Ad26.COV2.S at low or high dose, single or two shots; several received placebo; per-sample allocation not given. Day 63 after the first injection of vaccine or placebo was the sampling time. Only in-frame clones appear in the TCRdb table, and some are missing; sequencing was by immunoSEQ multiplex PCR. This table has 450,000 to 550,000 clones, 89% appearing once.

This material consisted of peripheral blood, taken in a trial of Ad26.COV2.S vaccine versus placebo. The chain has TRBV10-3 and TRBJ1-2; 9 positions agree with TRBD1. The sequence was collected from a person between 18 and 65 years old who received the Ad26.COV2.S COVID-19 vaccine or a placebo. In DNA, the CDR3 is TGTGCCATCAAGCCGAGCAGGGGGACAGGGAGCTATGGCTACACCTTC. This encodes CAIKPSRGTGSYGYTF.